This TCR beta chain was sequenced for a study of blood T cell repertoires in COVID-19. Overall study context: Samples taken during acute and convalescent COVID-19 were collected in the United States, Italy and Spain.

The germline V and J ends were trimmed by 4 bases and 13 bases, with 16 bases remaining between them. The CDR3 runs 12 residues. CDR1 is SQVTM, CDR2 ANQGSEA, per germline. Per the original methods: Nucleated cell counts were estimated from reference gene primer amplification. Profiling relied on immunoSEQ multiplex PCR, and the TCRdb table lists in-frame clones only, not all of them. V and J calls and clone size are as listed in that table; D and trimming were resolved from the DNA. The table lists 55,000 to 65,000 clones, around 84% of them singletons. The chain has TRBV29-1 and TRBJ2-2; D is possibly TRBD1 (6 bases). The TCR comes from a woman aged 55-70 years with acute or convalescent COVID-19. The sequenced sample consisted of peripheral blood. The CDR3 DNA reads TGCAGCGTTGGGACAGACCGATCTGGGCTGTTTTTT. Protein: CSVGTDRSGLFF.